This is a list of T cell receptor beta chains from one sample in a study of cytomegalovirus exposure and HLA in healthy donors. Data came from immunoSEQ multiplex PCR; TCRdb stores just in-frame clones and leaves some out. The sample lists 150,000 to 200,000 clones; roughly 86% were seen once. Sequenced material: PBMCs. The receptors here all came from a man between 18 and 35 years old in good health and CMV-seropositive. Each CDR3 is given with its conserved first and last residue. Fields, in order: clone size, V gene, J gene, D gene, CDR3 DNA, CDR3 protein. The D gene is left open where the match is weak. A clone size is listed for some rows: how often the clone was seen (once, few, many), or a class if it is expanded.

clone size: NA
V gene: TRBV28
J gene: TRBJ1-4
D gene: TRBD1
CDR3 DNA: TGTGCCAGCAGCTGGACAGGGGGTAGTGAAAAACTGTTTTTT
CDR3 protein: CASSWTGGSEKLFF

clone size: NA
V gene: TRBV5-4
J gene: TRBJ2-6
D gene: NA
CDR3 DNA: TGTGCCAGCAGCTTCGACAGCTCTGGGGCCAACGTCCTGACTTTC
CDR3 protein: CASSFDSSGANVLTF

clone size: NA
V gene: TRBV7-9
J gene: TRBJ2-2
D gene: TRBD1
CDR3 DNA: TGTGCCAGCAGATCCTTAGGACAGGCCGCGAACACCGGGGAGCTGTTTTTT
CDR3 protein: CASRSLGQAANTGELFF

clone size: NA
V gene: TRBV5-4
J gene: TRBJ1-1
D gene: NA
CDR3 DNA: TGTGCCAGCAGCTTGGCCTCTACAGGGAGACTGAACACTGAAGCTTTCTTT
CDR3 protein: CASSLASTGRLNTEAFF

clone size: NA
V gene: TRBV7-9
J gene: TRBJ2-2
D gene: TRBD2
CDR3 DNA: TGTGCCAGCAGCTTGGCTAGCGGGAGTTTGGTCGGGGAGCTGTTTTTT
CDR3 protein: CASSLASGSLVGELFF

clone size: NA
V gene: TRBV5-1
J gene: TRBJ2-7
D gene: TRBD1
CDR3 DNA: TGCGCCAGCAGCTTGGGCCGGGACAGTGCCTACGAGCAGTACTTC
CDR3 protein: CASSLGRDSAYEQYF

clone size: NA
V gene: TRBV30
J gene: TRBJ1-5
D gene: TRBD1
CDR3 DNA: TGTGCCTGTCTCGGACAGGGTGATCAGCCCCAGCATTTT
CDR3 protein: CACLGQGDQPQHF

clone size: NA
V gene: TRBV2
J gene: TRBJ1-5
D gene: NA
CDR3 DNA: TGTGCCAGCAGTGAGGATCGGACAACCCAGCCCCAGCATTTT
CDR3 protein: CASSEDRTTQPQHF

clone size: NA
V gene: TRBV6-1
J gene: TRBJ1-1
D gene: TRBD1
CDR3 DNA: TGTGCCAGCAGGAGGGACAGGGGGCATACTGAAGCTTTCTTT
CDR3 protein: CASRRDRGHTEAFF

clone size: NA
V gene: TRBV5-6
J gene: TRBJ2-7
D gene: NA
CDR3 DNA: TGTGCCAGCAGCGGAGGGGACGGATCCTACGAGCAGTACTTC
CDR3 protein: CASSGGDGSYEQYF

clone size: NA
V gene: TRBV4-1
J gene: TRBJ2-7
D gene: NA
CDR3 DNA: TGCGCCAGCAGCCAAGAAGGTCGGGACGAGCAGTACTTC
CDR3 protein: CASSQEGRDEQYF

clone size: NA
V gene: TRBV11-2
J gene: TRBJ2-3
D gene: NA
CDR3 DNA: TGTGCCAGCAGGCAAAGCGGGAGCACAGATACGCAGTATTTT
CDR3 protein: CASRQSGSTDTQYF

clone size: NA
V gene: TRBV2
J gene: TRBJ2-1
D gene: TRBD2
CDR3 DNA: TGTGCCAGCAAACGGACTAGCGGGTCCTTCGATGAGCAGTTCTTC
CDR3 protein: CASKRTSGSFDEQFF

clone size: NA
V gene: TRBV13
J gene: TRBJ1-1
D gene: TRBD1
CDR3 DNA: TGTGCCAGCAGCTCCGTGACAGGGCTGGCTTTCTTT
CDR3 protein: CASSSVTGLAFF

clone size: NA
V gene: TRBV7-9
J gene: TRBJ2-1
D gene: TRBD2
CDR3 DNA: TGTGCCAGCAGCTTATGGATCGTGGGACGGGAGGCACCCTACAATGAGCAGTTCTTC
CDR3 protein: CASSLWIVGREAPYNEQFF

clone size: few
V gene: TRBV27
J gene: TRBJ2-7
D gene: TRBD1
CDR3 DNA: TGTGCCAGCAGTCCCCGTGAACAGGGGGCATACGAGCAGTACTTC
CDR3 protein: CASSPREQGAYEQYF

clone size: NA
V gene: TRBV7-9
J gene: TRBJ2-5
D gene: NA
CDR3 DNA: TGTGCCAGCAGCTTAGTGGGCGACTTC
CDR3 protein: CASSLVGDF

clone size: NA
V gene: TRBV30
J gene: TRBJ2-1
D gene: TRBD2
CDR3 DNA: TGTGCCTGGAGGCGACCCACGTCGGGAGGTACTTATGAGCAGTTCTTC
CDR3 protein: CAWRRPTSGGTYEQFF

clone size: NA
V gene: TRBV6-4
J gene: TRBJ2-1
D gene: TRBD2
CDR3 DNA: TGTGCCAGCAGTGAGGGGACTAGCGCGAATGAGCAGTTCTTC
CDR3 protein: CASSEGTSANEQFF

clone size: NA
V gene: TRBV6-1
J gene: TRBJ1-1
D gene: NA
CDR3 DNA: TGTGCCAGCAGTGCCCTCAGGGAAGGCACTGAAGCTTTCTTT
CDR3 protein: CASSALREGTEAFF

clone size: NA
V gene: TRBV18
J gene: TRBJ1-4
D gene: NA
CDR3 DNA: TGTGCCAGCTCACCGCGAGAGAATGAAAAACTGTTTTTT
CDR3 protein: CASSPRENEKLFF

clone size: NA
V gene: TRBV27
J gene: TRBJ2-1
D gene: NA
CDR3 DNA: TGTGCCAGCAGACAGGGTCTGGCCAATGAGCAGTTCTTC
CDR3 protein: CASRQGLANEQFF

clone size: few
V gene: TRBV5-6
J gene: TRBJ2-2
D gene: TRBD2
CDR3 DNA: TGTGCCAGCAGCCTTGGACTAGCGGGACCGGCCGGGGAGCTGTTTTTT
CDR3 protein: CASSLGLAGPAGELFF

clone size: once
V gene: TRBV6-5
J gene: TRBJ1-2
D gene: TRBD1
CDR3 DNA: TGTGCCAGCAGTCGCTCGGACAGGCGACACTATGGCTACACCTTC
CDR3 protein: CASSRSDRRHYGYTF

clone size: NA
V gene: TRBV2
J gene: TRBJ2-1
D gene: NA
CDR3 DNA: TGTGCCAGCTCCAGGGGCCGCTACAATGAGCAGTTCTTC
CDR3 protein: CASSRGRYNEQFF

clone size: few
V gene: TRBV18
J gene: TRBJ2-7
D gene: TRBD1
CDR3 DNA: TGTGCCAGCTCACCCTACTCGGACAGGGCGTCCTACGAGCAGTACTTC
CDR3 protein: CASSPYSDRASYEQYF

clone size: NA
V gene: TRBV19
J gene: TRBJ2-7
D gene: NA
CDR3 DNA: TGTGCCAGTAGTACCCAGACAGACTCCTACGAGCAGTACTTC
CDR3 protein: CASSTQTDSYEQYF

clone size: few
V gene: TRBV6-1
J gene: TRBJ2-1
D gene: TRBD2
CDR3 DNA: TGTGCCACCACAGGGAAGACTAGCGGGAGGAATGAGCAGTTCTTC
CDR3 protein: CATTGKTSGRNEQFF

clone size: NA
V gene: TRBV19
J gene: TRBJ1-2
D gene: NA
CDR3 DNA: TGTGCCACCGAGCGGGGGGACAATGGCTACACCTTC
CDR3 protein: CATERGDNGYTF